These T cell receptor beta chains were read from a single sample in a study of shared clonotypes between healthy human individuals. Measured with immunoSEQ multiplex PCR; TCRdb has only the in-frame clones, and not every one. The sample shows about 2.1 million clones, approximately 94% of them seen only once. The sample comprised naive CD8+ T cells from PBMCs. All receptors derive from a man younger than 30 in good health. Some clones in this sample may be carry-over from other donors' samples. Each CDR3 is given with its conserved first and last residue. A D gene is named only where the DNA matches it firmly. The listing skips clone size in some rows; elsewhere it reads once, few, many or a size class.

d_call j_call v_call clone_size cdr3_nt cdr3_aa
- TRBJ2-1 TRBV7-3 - TGTGCCAGCAGCCGTTACCCGTCAAGGGAAACCTACAATGAGCAGTTCTTC CASSRYPSRETYNEQFF
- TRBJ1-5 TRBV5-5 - TGTGCCAGCAGCTTGGGCCCGAGACGCGATCAGCCCCAGCATTTT CASSLGPRRDQPQHF
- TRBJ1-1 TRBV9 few TGTGCCAGCAGCGTACTAGACAGAATGAACACTGAAGCTTTCTTT CASSVLDRMNTEAFF
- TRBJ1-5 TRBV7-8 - TGTGCCAGCAGCTTAGGGGGGGGGCTGAGCAATCAGCCCCAGCATTTT CASSLGGGLSNQPQHF
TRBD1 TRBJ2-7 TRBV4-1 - TGCGCCAGCAGCCAAGATGGACAGGGGGCTCGTTTTAGTAGGGAGCAGTACTTC CASSQDGQGARFSREQYF
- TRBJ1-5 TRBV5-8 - TGTGCCAGCAGCTGGAATGACAAGCGCAATCAGCCCCAGCATTTT CASSWNDKRNQPQHF
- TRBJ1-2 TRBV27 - TGTGCCAGCAGTTTGGGACCTCCACTTACTTATAACTATGGCTACACCTTC CASSLGPPLTYNYGYTF
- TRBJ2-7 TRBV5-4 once TGTGCCAGCAGCGGGGAGCAGGGGCCCTCCTACGAGCAGTACTTC CASSGEQGPSYEQYF
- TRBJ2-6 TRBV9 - TGTGCCAGCAGCGTGCGGCAGGGTTCTGGGGCCAACGTCCTGACTTTC CASSVRQGSGANVLTF
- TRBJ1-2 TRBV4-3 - TGCGCCAGCAGCCAAGATCTCCGAGGGACCAACTATGGCTACACCTTC CASSQDLRGTNYGYTF